This record covers a single TCR beta chain. Its target is not known. The record originates from a study of vaccination effects on CD4 cells after COVID-19. Measured with immunoSEQ multiplex PCR; TCRdb has only the in-frame clones, and not every one. The sample records tens of thousands of clones, about four fifths being singletons. Ahead of sequencing, the ViraFEST assay grew antigen-specific CD4+ T cells using viral peptide pools. Culture lasted 10 days before CD4+ T cell isolation. It was two doses of either the BNT162b2 or mRNA-1273 vaccine that participants received. Germline CDR1 SGHVS, CDR2 FQNEAQ. V was trimmed by 5 bases and J by 11 bases, leaving 19 bases between them. The CDR3 contains 14 residues.

V and J are TRBV7-8 and TRBJ1-3; D unresolved. This sequence was found in a human donor who received a COVID-19 vaccine. Sequenced here: CD4+ T cells from PBMCs cultured with HCoV-OC43 spike peptides, sampled after COVID-19 vaccination. Noted subset: HCoV-OC43 spike overlapping peptide pool stimulation. Here the CDR3 DNA reads TGTGCCAGCAGCAACCGGGAGCGACCCAGGTCCATATATTTT. This translates into CASSNRERPRSIYF.